This entry describes one T cell receptor beta chain. No antigen is known for it. This record comes from a study of Ad26.COV2.S vaccination and SARS-CoV-2 variants. Study background: The Ad26.COV2.S arm of the COV1001 trial was where the donor was placed. Ad26.COV2.S shots went into the muscle once or twice, 56 days apart.

Clones were sequenced by immunoSEQ multiplex PCR, and TCRdb holds only the in-frame ones, with some missing. The sample consists of under 550,000 clones, approximately 90% of them appearing once. Study results and limitations: TCR breadth and depth estimates may have understated total T cell responses. Reported findings describe substantial breadth in spike-specific CD8+ and CD4+ T cell responses following vaccination.

As to treatment: around 19 received Ad26.COV2.S at low or high dose, single or two shots; several received placebo; per-sample allocation not given. Sampling was done on day 63 after the first vaccine or placebo injection. Sequences were derived from peripheral blood, sampled in a trial of Ad26.COV2.S vaccine versus placebo. This TCR derives from a person aged 18 to 59 who received the Ad26.COV2.S COVID-19 vaccine or a placebo.

CDR3 coding DNA: TGCAGCGTGGCCGGGACAGGGTCTCGGATCTCCTACAATGAGCAGTTCTTC. Protein: CSVAGTGSRISYNEQFF. The chain links TRBV29-1 to TRBJ2-1; TRBD1 agrees at 9 bases. This CDR3 spans 17 amino acids. With 6 bases clipped from V and 0 bases from J, the junction kept 12 bases outside the gene matches. Looked up from germline, CDR1 is SQVTM and CDR2 is ANQGSEA.